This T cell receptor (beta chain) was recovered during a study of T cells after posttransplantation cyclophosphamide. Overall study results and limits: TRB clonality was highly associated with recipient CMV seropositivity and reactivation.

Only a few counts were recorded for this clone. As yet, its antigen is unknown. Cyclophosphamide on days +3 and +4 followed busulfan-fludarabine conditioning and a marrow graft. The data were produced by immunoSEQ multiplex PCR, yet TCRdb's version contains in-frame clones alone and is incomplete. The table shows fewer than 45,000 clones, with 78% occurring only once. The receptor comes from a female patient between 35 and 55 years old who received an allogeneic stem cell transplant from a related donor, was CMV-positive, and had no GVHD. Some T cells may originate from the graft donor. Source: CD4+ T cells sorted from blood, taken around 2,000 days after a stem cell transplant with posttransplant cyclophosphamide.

The CDR3 here is CATSEGPLRGEQYF. The CDR3 nucleotides read TGTGCCACCTCGGAGGGGCCCCTTCGTGGCGAGCAGTACTTC. The rearrangement links TRBV18 to TRBJ2-7; D might be TRBD2 (6 bases). The ends were cut back, 10 bases at V and 6 bases at J, with 22 bases in the middle. The CDR3 consists of 14 residues. The V gene's germline CDR1 is KGHSH and CDR2 LQKENI.